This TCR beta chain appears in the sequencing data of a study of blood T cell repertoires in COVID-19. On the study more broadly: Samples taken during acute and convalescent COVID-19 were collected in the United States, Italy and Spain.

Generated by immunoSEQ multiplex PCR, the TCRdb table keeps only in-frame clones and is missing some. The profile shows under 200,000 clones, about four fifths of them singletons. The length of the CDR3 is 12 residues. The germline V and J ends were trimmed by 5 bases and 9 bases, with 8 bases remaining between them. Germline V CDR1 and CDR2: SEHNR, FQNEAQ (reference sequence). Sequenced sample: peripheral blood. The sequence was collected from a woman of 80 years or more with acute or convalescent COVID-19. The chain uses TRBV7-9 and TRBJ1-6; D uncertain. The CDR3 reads CASSEVSSPLHF. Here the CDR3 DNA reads TGTGCCAGCAGCGAAGTTAGTTCACCCCTCCACTTT.